The rows below give T cell receptor beta chains drawn from one sample of a study of OX40 agonist ivuxolimab in advanced cancers. TCRdb keeps only in-frame clones here, not all; method: immunoSEQ multiplex PCR. Counted here are 98,000 or so clones, roughly 95% occurring once; the ten biggest clones make up about 0.18%. Sequenced material: CD4+ or CD8+ T cells sorted from blood, taken in a trial of the OX40 agonist ivuxolimab. Receptors originate from an adult with an advanced solid tumor such as melanoma, head and neck, liver or kidney cancer. The CDR3 runs from the conserved cysteine through the conserved F or W. A D gene is named only where the DNA matches it firmly. The size entry is marked missing in some rows and otherwise reads once, few, many or a size class.

v_call	d_call	clone_size	j_call	cdr3_aa	cdr3_nt
TRBV7-2	TRBD1	NA	TRBJ2-2	CASSLEGQVTGELFF	TGTGCCAGCAGCTTAGAAGGACAGGTCACCGGGGAGCTGTTTTTT
TRBV7-6	NA	NA	TRBJ1-1	CASSLGDYGGNTEAFF	TGTGCCAGCAGCTTAGGAGATTACGGGGGAAACACTGAAGCTTTCTTT
TRBV5-1	NA	NA	TRBJ1-3	CASSSLQSSGNTIYF	TGCGCCAGCAGCTCGCTACAGAGCTCTGGAAACACCATATATTTT
TRBV5-4	TRBD1	NA	TRBJ2-1	CASSRRQGVHNEQFF	TGTGCCAGCAGCCGGCGACAGGGTGTCCACAATGAGCAGTTCTTC
TRBV6-4	NA	once	TRBJ2-3	CASSDWDTQYF	TGTGCCAGCAGTGATTGGGATACGCAGTATTTT
TRBV28	TRBD1	NA	TRBJ2-2	CASTQGRELFF	TGTGCCAGCACACAGGGGAGGGAGCTGTTTTTT
TRBV4-3	NA	NA	TRBJ2-7	CASSQPGLGNEQYF	TGCGCCAGCAGCCAACCGGGACTCGGCAACGAGCAGTACTTC
TRBV6-5	NA	NA	TRBJ1-2	CASSYLRELGYGYTF	TGTGCCAGCAGTTACCTCAGGGAATTGGGCTATGGCTACACCTTC
TRBV5-6	NA	NA	TRBJ1-5	CASTQRDSNQPQHF	TGTGCCAGCACCCAAAGAGATAGCAATCAGCCCCAGCATTTT
TRBV28	NA	NA	TRBJ2-7	CASSSTGTEYYEQYF	TGTGCCAGCAGTTCAACCGGGACGGAGTACTACGAGCAGTACTTC
TRBV11-2	NA	NA	TRBJ1-1	CASTRGGGSTEAFF	TGTGCCAGCACCCGCGGGGGTGGGTCGACTGAAGCTTTCTTT
TRBV9	TRBD2	NA	TRBJ2-3	CASSVSSTTGTSGGRVTDTQYF	TGTGCCAGCAGCGTCAGTTCTACGACCGGGACTAGCGGGGGGAGGGTCACAGATACGCAGTATTTT
TRBV7-3	NA	NA	TRBJ2-2	CASSLAPPRFVGELFF	TGTGCCAGCAGCTTAGCTCCACCCAGATTTGTCGGGGAGCTGTTTTTT
TRBV5-1	NA	NA	TRBJ2-7	CASSLDTPPYEQYF	TGCGCCAGCAGCTTGGACACCCCCCCCTACGAGCAGTACTTC
TRBV21-1	NA	once	TRBJ2-5	CASSIIEGTGGRETQYF	TGTGCCAGCAGCATCATAGAGGGGACAGGGGGACGGGAGACCCAGTACTTC
TRBV5-1	TRBD1	NA	TRBJ1-3	CASSQGQLVPNTIYF	TGCGCCAGCAGCCAGGGACAGCTAGTCCCAAACACCATATATTTT
TRBV18	TRBD1	once	TRBJ1-1	CASSPGQDTEAFF	TGTGCCAGCTCACCGGGACAGGACACTGAAGCTTTCTTT
TRBV5-1	NA	NA	TRBJ2-7	CASSPLTDSYEQYF	TGCGCCAGCAGCCCGCTGACAGATTCCTACGAGCAGTACTTC
TRBV28	TRBD1	NA	TRBJ1-1	CASRPMTGSEAFF	TGTGCCAGCAGACCAATGACAGGGTCTGAAGCTTTCTTT
TRBV9	NA	few	TRBJ2-3	CASCSDGVPGDTQYF	TGTGCCAGTTGCTCGGACGGGGTCCCGGGAGATACGCAGTATTTT
TRBV5-4	NA	NA	TRBJ2-3	CASSNTGEADTQYF	TGTGCCAGCAGCAATACAGGGGAGGCAGATACGCAGTATTTT
TRBV27	TRBD2	NA	TRBJ2-3	CAVRTSGGTDTQYF	TGTGCCGTCCGGACTAGCGGAGGGACAGATACGCAGTATTTT
TRBV7-8	NA	NA	TRBJ2-4	CASSPLGQPGLAKNIQYF	TGTGCCAGCAGCCCTCTGGGGCAGCCGGGACTAGCCAAAAACATTCAGTACTTC
TRBV5-1	TRBD1	NA	TRBJ1-6	CASSSGTVYNSPLHF	TGCGCCAGCAGCTCCGGGACAGTTTATAATTCACCCCTCCACTTT
TRBV10-3	TRBD1	once	TRBJ1-5	CAISGTGGNQPQHF	TGTGCCATCAGTGGGACAGGGGGGAATCAGCCCCAGCATTTT